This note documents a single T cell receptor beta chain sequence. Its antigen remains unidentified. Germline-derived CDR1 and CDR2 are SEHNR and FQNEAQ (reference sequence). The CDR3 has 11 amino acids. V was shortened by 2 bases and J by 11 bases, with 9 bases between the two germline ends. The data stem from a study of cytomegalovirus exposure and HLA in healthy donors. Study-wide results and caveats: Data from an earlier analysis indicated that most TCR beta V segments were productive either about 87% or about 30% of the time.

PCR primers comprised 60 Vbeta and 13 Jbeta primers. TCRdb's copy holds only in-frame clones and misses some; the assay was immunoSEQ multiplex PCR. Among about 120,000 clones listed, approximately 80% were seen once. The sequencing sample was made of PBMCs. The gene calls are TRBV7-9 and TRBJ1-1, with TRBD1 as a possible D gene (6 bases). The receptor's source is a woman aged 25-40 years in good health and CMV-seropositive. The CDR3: CASSLNDRAFF. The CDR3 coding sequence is TGTGCCAGCAGCTTAAATGACAGGGCTTTCTTT.